This T cell receptor beta chain was captured in a study of blood T cells in healthy people across ages (dated by TCRdb to the mid-2010s). About the full investigation: In model experiments, template switching captured about one uniquely barcoded TCR beta cDNA molecule for every two T cells. For two donors (one aged 18 to 29 and one aged 80 or older), the study analyzed two additional independent replicas of 1 million unique cDNA reads from the same blood draw. To track age-related changes in TCR beta repertoire diversity, the study relied on deep sequencing normalized with unique cDNA molecular identifiers. Donors were grouped into four age groups: young (average 16 years), middle-aged (around 39), aged (over 55) and long-lived (around 80).

The paper's findings and limits, for the study overall: Observed TCR beta diversity per million T cells fell roughly linearly with age, and a significant reduction was already apparent by age roughly 40. Total diversity estimates from one million sequenced T cells were considered lower bounds and underestimates. Since profiling was done on bulk unsorted PBMCs, naive and antigen-experienced compartments could not be conclusively compared. Because donor CMV infection status was unknown, age-related changes in expanded clonotypes were potentially confounded. A strong correlation was found between observed TCR beta diversity and the percentage of naive T cells measured by flow cytometry. Compared with the aged group, the long-lived group had more naive CD4+ T cells, fewer expanded clones and increased TCR diversity, a pattern suggesting age selection.

Remarks on this clonotype: It has no known antigen specificity. No base quality information exists; no much larger clone differs at one position.

The CDR3 starts with the cysteine, ends with the phenylalanine, and has 15 residues. This entry keeps only the CDR3 DNA: 45 bases, framed from base 1. CDR1 and CDR2 are read off the germline V gene (reference sequence) as MNHNY and SVGAGI. Relative to germline, V is 7 bases shorter and J is 1 base shorter, with 16 bases between their ends. Library construction relied on 5' RACE. Instrument used: Illumina HiSeq 2500. A second roughly 6 to 12 cycle PCR used a sample-barcoded 5' primer and a J-beta primer mix. A template-switch 5' adaptor carrying 12 random nucleotides introduced a unique molecular identifier onto each TCR beta cDNA molecule. At least 2.5 million CDR3-containing paired-end reads were obtained from each sample. First-strand cDNA was synthesized from all RNA with the Mint cDNA synthesis kit, primed by a TRBC-specific oligonucleotide. Following uracil-DNA glycosylase treatment, a first 18-cycle PCR with universal primers M1SS and BC2_uni_R was performed on all cDNA. The study's processing was this. For normalization, 1 million high-quality reads, each with a distinct molecular identifier, were randomly selected from each sample. Reads with shared molecular identifiers were discarded instead of being binned into consensus sequences. MiTCR, set to a Q25 quality threshold and the strictest error-elimination algorithm, was used for CDR3 identification, clonotype clustering and error correction. A nonparametric unseen species model using Euler transformation provided a lower-bound estimate of total TCR beta diversity. TCRdb reran the public reads through fastp at Q25 and MiXCR, keeping productive beta chains. Rows are unified per CDR3 protein, each entry keeping the most common DNA and genes. It is TCRdb's table, rather than the study itself, that gives the V and J calls and clone size. This sample has approximately 960,000 distinct CDR3 sequences in its table, and approximately 32% of those were observed once. 10% of the sample is taken by the ten largest.

The roughly 38 donors, aged about 6 to 95 years, were systemically healthy Caucasian individuals from Russia. Each donor gave 9 to 10 milliliters of peripheral blood, collected into EDTA-treated Vacutainer tubes. Ficoll-Paque density-gradient centrifugation was used to isolate PBMCs, with at least 7 million per sample. Total RNA was extracted from PBMCs with Trizol reagent, with at least 6 micrograms obtained per sample. For every donor, flow cytometry on a PBMC aliquot measured the percentage of naive CD45RAhigh/CD27high T cells. These data were also filed under a second study, of T cells of mothers and their children. The second study's paper adds: Donors were nine systemically healthy Caucasian individuals: three mothers and their six children. cDNA synthesis used all of the extracted RNA, with roughly 1.5 ug of RNA in each 15 ul reaction. In the second PCR, the M1S primer added sample barcodes and 2-4 random nucleotides. Over 9.5 million TCR beta CDR3 reads were obtained for each mother, and millions of reads were obtained for each child. In both related and unrelated pairs, thymic selection shapes the output of TCR recombination in a similar way, with inherited differences having only a minor effect. Normalized repertoire overlap was always found to be slightly, but never significantly, higher in related mother-child pairs than in unrelated mother-child pairs. No persistent microchimeric T cell clones were detected, at a sensitivity of roughly 100 clones per million clonotypes. To look for features that set related mother-child pairs apart from unrelated individuals, the researchers ran deep NGS to compare the TCR beta repertoires of mothers and children. Mothers averaged roughly 40 +/- 4 years of age and children averaged roughly 10 +/- 4 years. Libraries were sequenced on Illumina HiSeq 2000 with 100+100 nt paired-end reads after adapter ligation with NEBNext reagents. To avoid cross-contamination, the mother libraries and the child libraries were prepared a month apart and sequenced in separate runs. Between 500,000 and 2,000,000 distinct TCR beta clonotypes were identified per donor. Naive TCR beta clonotypes were estimated from low-frequency clonotypes matched to each donor's FACS-determined naive share, without sorting.

The receptor was isolated from a woman aged 40 to 50 in good health. Sequenced: blood. The rearrangement combines TRBV6-6 with TRBJ1-1; a tentative D match to TRBD1 spans 5 bases. The nucleotide sequence is given as TGTGCCAGCATCAACGGGGCAGGGCAGAACACTGAAGCTTTCTTT. This sequence encodes CASINGAGQNTEAFF.